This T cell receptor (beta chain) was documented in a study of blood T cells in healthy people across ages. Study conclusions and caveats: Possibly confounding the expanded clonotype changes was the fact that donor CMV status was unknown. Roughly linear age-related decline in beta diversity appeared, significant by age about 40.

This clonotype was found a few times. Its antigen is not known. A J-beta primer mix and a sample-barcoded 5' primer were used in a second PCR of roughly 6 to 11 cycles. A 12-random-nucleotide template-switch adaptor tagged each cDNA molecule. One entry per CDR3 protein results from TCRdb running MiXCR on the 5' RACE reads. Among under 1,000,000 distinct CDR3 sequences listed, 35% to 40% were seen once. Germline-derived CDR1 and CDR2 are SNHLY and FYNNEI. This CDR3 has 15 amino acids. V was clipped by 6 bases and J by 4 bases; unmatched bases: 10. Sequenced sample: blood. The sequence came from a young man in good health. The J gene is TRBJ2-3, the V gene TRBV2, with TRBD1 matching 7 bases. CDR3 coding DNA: TGTGCCAGCAGCGCCACAGGGGTACAGGCAGATACGCAGTATTTT. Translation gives CASSATGVQADTQYF.